This T cell receptor beta chain was obtained from a study of regulatory T cells in long-lasting Graves disease. Indicated time point: persistent/refractory GD, antithyroid drugs over 5 years with positive TRAb. TCR sequences were obtained from RNA taken from PBMCs. Germline-derived CDR1 and CDR2 are KGHDR and SFDVKD. Trimming pared 9 bases from V and 1 base from J, leaving 8 bases between. The CDR3 spans 13 residues. The TCR beta library used iRepertoire HTBI primers with Arm-PCR amplification of CDR3. A single record per CDR3 protein comes from TCRdb applying MiXCR to the multiplex PCR reads. The sample shows 350,000 to 500,000 distinct CDR3 sequences, roughly a fifth of them seen only once.

This TCR came from a female donor with Graves disease. The sequences come from peripheral blood mononuclear cells (PBMCs), collected when the disease was refractory, from a patient treated with antithyroid drugs. The genes are TRBV24-1 and TRBJ2-2; D possibly corresponds to TRBD2 (5 bases). The CDR3 region is CATGAENTGELFF. The CDR3 region has the DNA TGTGCCACCGGAGCGGAGAACACCGGGGAGCTGTTTTTT.